This T cell receptor beta chain was documented in a study of metastatic and nonmetastatic thyroid tumors. For the study at large: Repertoire data that came from the blood and tumor or nodule tissue of malignant and benign thyroid patients were compared.

Study-level results: In blood and tumor, TCR beta diversity was reportedly significantly higher in malignant thyroid tumors than in benign nodules.

Authors' analysis steps: A distant-metastasis classifier for papillary thyroid cancer was built using CDR3 differences across clinicopathological groups. TCRdb re-called clones from the PCR reads using MiXCR. The authors' filters were not applied to this entry. The data contain roughly 30,000 clones, around a sixth of them seen just once; the ten biggest clones take up just under 7%. This clone was seen ten or more times. What it binds is unknown. No patient received treatment before thyroid surgery. The ends lost 3 bases at V and 4 bases at J; junction bases unmatched: 10. Looked up from germline, CDR1 is SQVTM and CDR2 is ANQGSEA. This CDR3 has 16 residues.

The sequence came from a female donor with papillary thyroid cancer or a benign thyroid nodule (not recorded which). Some clones in this sample may be carry-over from other donors' samples. Sequencing input: blood. The chain is built from TRBV29-1 and TRBJ2-3, with TRBD2 matching over 10 bases. The CDR3 loop is CSVESPLAGVSDTQYF. CDR3 nucleotides: TGCAGCGTTGAGAGTCCCCTAGCGGGAGTATCAGATACGCAGTATTTT.